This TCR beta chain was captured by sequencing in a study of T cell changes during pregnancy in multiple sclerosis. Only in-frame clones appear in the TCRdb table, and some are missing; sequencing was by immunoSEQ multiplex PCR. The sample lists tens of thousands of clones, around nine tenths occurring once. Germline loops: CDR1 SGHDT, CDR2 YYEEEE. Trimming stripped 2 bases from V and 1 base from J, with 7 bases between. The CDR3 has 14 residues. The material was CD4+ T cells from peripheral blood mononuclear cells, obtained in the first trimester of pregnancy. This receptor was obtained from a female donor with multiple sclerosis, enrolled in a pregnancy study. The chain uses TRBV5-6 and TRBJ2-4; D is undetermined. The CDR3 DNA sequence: TGTGCCAGCAGCTTCAGGATGGCCAAAAACATTCAGTACTTC. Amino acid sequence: CASSFRMAKNIQYF.